A single sample is the source of the 16 T cell receptor beta chains below, sequenced in a study of cytomegalovirus exposure and HLA in healthy donors. PCR involved 60 Vbeta and 13 Jbeta primers. The table came from immunoSEQ multiplex PCR; TCRdb's copy has only in-frame clones and leaves some out. This sample's table reports 130,000 to 150,000 clones. Sequences were obtained from PBMCs. The receptors stem from a woman between 50 and 59 years old in good health and CMV-seronegative.

This chain uses TRBV5-1 with TRBJ2-7; 11 bases map to TRBD2. This CDR3 comprises 17 residues. V dropped 1 base and J dropped 2; count of bases not matched to a gene: 8. The germline gives CDR1 SGHRS, CDR2 YFSETQ. Here the CDR3 DNA reads TGCGCCAGCAGCTTGTGGTCGGGGACTAGCGGAACCTACGAGCAGTACTTC. Its translation is CASSLWSGTSGTYEQYF.

This chain uses TRBV28 with TRBJ1-1, with a possible D match to TRBD1 (6 bases). Looked up from germline, CDR1 is MDHEN and CDR2 is SYDVKM. The CDR3 extends over 14 amino acids. Trimming cost V 3 bases and J 3 bases, with 11 bases left between them. The CDR3 DNA sequence: TGTGCCAGCAGTTTCTCTTACAGGGACACTGAAGCTTTCTTT. The encoded protein is CASSFSYRDTEAFF.

The V call is TRBV28, the J call TRBJ2-1, with a weak D call TRBD2 (5 bases). V shed 5 bases and J shed 1 base, with 24 bases lying between them. The CDR3 totals 19 residues. The V gene's germline CDR1 is MDHEN and CDR2 SYDVKM. This CDR3 is CASSPLGLPKRGSYNEQFF. The DNA of the CDR3 is TGTGCCAGCAGTCCACTAGGACTCCCCAAGCGCGGGTCCTACAATGAGCAGTTCTTC.

The chain combines TRBV5-1 with TRBJ2-7, with 7 nucleotides matching TRBD2. In germline, CDR1 is SGHRS, CDR2 YFSETQ. Trimming at V came to 4 bases and at J to 1 base, leaving 17 bases not matched to a gene. This CDR3 spans 18 amino acids. CDR3 region: CASSRRENGAGRSYEQYF. The CDR3 DNA is TGCGCCAGCAGCCGCCGTGAGAATGGAGCGGGAAGGTCCTACGAGCAGTACTTC.

V gene TRBV4-2 combines with J gene TRBJ2-5, with TRBD2 matching over 10 bases. The germline CDR1 and CDR2 sequences are LGHNA and YNFKEQ. The J segment lost 4 bases and the V segment lost 0 bases, leaving 8 bases of the junction unmatched. The CDR3 covers 17 residues. Written as DNA, the CDR3 is TGTGCCAGCAGCCAAGATCGGAGCGGGGGGGCTGGAGAGACCCAGTACTTC. Translating gives CASSQDRSGGAGETQYF.

The CDR3 sequence is CASSPGQGSTFF. DNA of the CDR3: TGTGCCAGCTCACCTGGACAGGGGAGTACGTTCTTC. This chain joins TRBV18 and TRBJ2-1, with 9 bases identical to TRBD1. V was clipped by 3 bases and J by 15 bases; unmatched bases: 6. Germline CDR1 KGHSH, CDR2 LQKENI. This CDR3 spans 12 amino acids.

The chain has TRBV15 and TRBJ1-2, with D tentatively TRBD1 (6 bases). Deletions cut 0 bases from V and 4 bases from J, with 12 bases between. CDR1 and CDR2 (germline): LNHNV, YYDKDF (reference sequence). The CDR3 has 15 residues. Written as DNA, the CDR3 is TGTGCCACCAGCAGAGATCGGGGGGCACTCTATGGCTACACCTTC. Translation: CATSRDRGALYGYTF.

The chain uses TRBV5-4 and TRBJ2-7; a weak D match, TRBD2 (6 bases). Germline V CDR1 and CDR2: SGHNT, YYREEE (reference sequence). With 1 base removed from V and 7 bases from J, the gap between germline ends came to 12 bases. This CDR3 is built from 13 residues. The CDR3 here is CASSLWVGTEQYF. CDR3 DNA: TGTGCCAGCAGCTTGTGGGTCGGGACTGAGCAGTACTTC.

The rearrangement links TRBV5-1 to TRBJ2-7; a weak D match, TRBD2 (5 bases). CDR1 is SGHRS and CDR2 is YFSETQ in the germline V gene. The germline V and J ends were trimmed by 0 bases and 0 bases, with 16 bases remaining between them. The CDR3 sequence is 17 residues long. The CDR3, as DNA: TGCGCCAGCAGCTTGGTATCTGGCGGGCTGAGCTCCTACGAGCAGTACTTC. This gives the protein CASSLVSGGLSSYEQYF. Using reference TRBV5-1 and TRBJ2-7 for the parts outside the CDR3, the full variable domain is KAGVTQTPRYLIKTRGQQVTLSCSPISGHRSVSWYQQTPGQGLQFLFEYFSETQRNKGNFPGRFSGRQFSNSRSEMNVSTLELGDSALYLCASSLVSGGLSSYEQYFGPGTRLTVT.

This chain uses TRBV6-5 with TRBJ2-7; TRBD2 agrees at 9 bases. V was clipped by 7 bases and J by 2 bases; unmatched bases: 9. Germline V CDR1 and CDR2: MNHEY, SVGAGI. CDR3 length: 15 amino acids. The CDR3 reads CASTSGGIRAYEQYF. The CDR3 bases are TGTGCCAGCACGAGCGGGGGGATACGCGCCTACGAGCAGTACTTC.

V usage is TRBV19 and J usage is TRBJ2-7; tentatively, D is TRBD1 (5 bases). V lost 4 bases, J lost 3 bases, and 13 bases lay in between. Germline loops: CDR1 LNHDA, CDR2 SQIVND (reference sequence). This CDR3 comprises 14 residues. Here the CDR3 DNA reads TGTGCCAGTAGTACCAGGGATAGTCGCTACGAGCAGTACTTC. Protein product: CASSTRDSRYEQYF.

The chain couples TRBV5-6 to TRBJ1-2, with 7 bases identical to TRBD1. This CDR3 comprises 13 residues. Germline CDR1 and CDR2: SGHDT and YYEEEE. The ends lost 3 bases at V and 5 bases at J; junction bases unmatched: 4. The CDR3 DNA reads as TGTGCCAGCAGCTCCGGGACAGCTTATGGCTACACCTTC. It encodes CASSSGTAYGYTF.

The V gene is TRBV30, the J gene TRBJ2-7; 7 bases line up with TRBD1. The CDR3 runs to 14 residues. CDR1 GTSNPN and CDR2 SVGIG come from the germline V gene (reference sequence). Trimming took 1 base from V and 4 from J; bases not matched to a gene: 7. In nucleotides, the CDR3 is TGTGCCTGGAGTGCCAAAGGGGGCTTATACGAGCAGTACTTC. This translates into CAWSAKGGLYEQYF.

This sequence joins TRBV28 and TRBJ2-5; 7 bases fit TRBD2. The germline CDR1 and CDR2 sequences are MDHEN and SYDVKM. The CDR3 is 14 amino acids. The V and J ends lost 6 bases and 2 bases, in that order; junction bases with no gene match: 6. The CDR3 here is CASRIRDYQETQYF. CDR3 in DNA: TGTGCCAGCAGAATCCGGGACTATCAAGAGACCCAGTACTTC.

This chain links TRBV27 with TRBJ2-7, with 9 bases identical to TRBD1. Germline-derived CDR1 and CDR2 are MNHEY and SMNVEV (reference sequence). The CDR3 is 14 amino acids. Losses at the gene ends were 2 bases for V and 6 bases for J; bases not matched to a gene: 5. CDR3 nucleotide sequence: TGTGCCAGCAGTTTAACGGGACAGGGCGCCGAGCAGTACTTC. The encoded protein is CASSLTGQGAEQYF.

This chain uses TRBV4-3 with TRBJ1-5, with D unclear. This CDR3 has 13 amino acids. Trimming pared 0 bases from V and 7 bases from J, leaving 7 bases between. Germline V gene data show CDR1 as LGHNA and CDR2 as YSLEER. CDR3 sequence: CASSQDPFQPQHF. The CDR3 DNA follows: TGCGCCAGCAGCCAAGACCCTTTCCAGCCCCAGCATTTT.